This TCR beta chain was recovered during a study of control samples from healthy donors and cancer patients. TCRdb's copy holds only in-frame clones and misses some; the assay was immunoSEQ multiplex PCR. The sample lists about 140,000 clones; 75% to 90% were seen once. This CDR3 is 14 amino acids long. The V end was cut by 1 base, the J end by 8 bases, with 12 bases between. Looked up from germline, CDR1 is GTSNPN and CDR2 is SVGIG (reference sequence). The sample was blood. V and J are TRBV30 and TRBJ1-6; D is undetermined. This sequence was found in a woman in her thirties in good health. The CDR3 reads CAWSGRRTHSPLHF. In nucleotides, the CDR3 is TGTGCCTGGAGTGGGAGACGGACCCATTCACCCCTCCACTTT.